This record concerns one TCR beta chain sequence. As yet, its antigen is unknown. V was clipped by 4 bases and J by 5 bases, with 13 bases between them. The CDR3 loop spans 14 amino acids. Germline V CDR1 and CDR2: SGHTA, FQGNSA. This entry belongs to a study of CD8 T cells in Susac syndrome. Overall study results and limits: The study conceded that relatively few individuals underwent its TCR sequencing and HLA analysis.

RNA amounts of roughly 0.5 to 1 ug underwent reverse transcription with random hexamers. With immunoSEQ multiplex PCR, TCR beta CDR3 was amplified across 54 Vbeta and 13 Jbeta. TCRdb ran MiXCR on the immunoSEQ multiplex PCR reads and lists one entry per CDR3 protein. Of hundreds of thousands of distinct CDR3 sequences listed, approximately 92% are singletons. Sequencing of TCR beta was carried out in blood CD8+ and CD4+ T cells. Negative isolation yielded CD4+ and CD8+ T cells, and FACS enriched TEMRA cells. The sequencing input was CD4+ T cells from PBMCs. The chain joins TRBV7-2 to TRBJ2-3, with D perhaps given as TRBD1 or TRBD2 (5 bases each). This receptor was taken from a human donor with multiple sclerosis. The CDR3 nucleotides read TGTGCCAGCAGCTCCCTTTGGGGGAAAGATACGCAGTATTTT. The encoded protein is CASSSLWGKDTQYF.